This passage covers 18 T cell receptor beta chains from one sample sequenced in a study of STAT5B mutations in CD4+ large granular lymphocyte leukemia (dated by TCRdb to between 2022 and 2023). The library came from the immunoSEQ multiplex PCR assay. The source is immuneACCESS, and TCRdb retained only in-frame sequences with V and J called. Part of the clones is not carried over; for the studies checked, unresolved V genes explain less than half of this, and the remainder is unexplained. The sample table records more than 25,000 clones; roughly 79% of these occur just once. The ten largest clones add up to 0.25% to 0.35% of the sample. The material sequenced was CD4+ T cells from blood buffy coats. The receptors here all came from a human donor in good health.

The chain recombines TRBV7-9 with TRBJ1-2; D possibly corresponds to TRBD1 (6 bases). Per germline, CDR1 SEHNR and CDR2 FQNEAQ (reference sequence). This CDR3 is 15 amino acids long. V was pared by 5 bases and J by 6 bases, with 19 bases between. CDR3 in amino acids: CASSLSAGAVDGYTF. In DNA, the CDR3 is TGTGCCAGCAGCCTATCTGCGGGGGCAGTCGATGGCTACACCTTC.

This chain uses TRBV5-4 with TRBJ2-2; 9 positions agree with TRBD2. Germline lookup yields CDR1 SGHNT and CDR2 YYREEE (reference sequence). The CDR3 spans 14 residues. Losses at the gene ends were 3 bases for V and 5 bases for J; bases not matched to a gene: 2. The CDR3 sequence is CASSWRGGTGELFF. Here the CDR3 DNA reads TGTGCCAGCAGCTGGCGGGGGGGTACCGGGGAGCTGTTTTTT.

The chain links TRBV6-1 to TRBJ2-2, with 8 bases matching TRBD1. CDR3 length: 16 residues. The germline V gene has CDR1 MNHNS and CDR2 SASEGT. J was trimmed by 5 bases and V by 2 bases; bases with no gene match: 7. The CDR3 region is CASSERRTGRTGELFF. The DNA of the CDR3 is TGTGCCAGCAGTGAACGGAGGACAGGGCGAACCGGGGAGCTGTTTTTT.

The gene calls are TRBV21-1 and TRBJ2-3; the DNA was not used to check the table's D call, TRBD1. TRBV21-1 is a documented pseudogene. The CDR3 is 15 amino acids. The CDR3 DNA sequence: TGTGCCAGCAGGGGCGCCTACCCAGGGACAGATACGCAGTATTTT. This sequence encodes CASRGAYPGTDTQYF.

This chain uses TRBV28 with TRBJ1-6; 10 nucleotides line up with TRBD1. Germline values: CDR1 MDHEN, CDR2 SYDVKM. The CDR3 has 16 residues. V trimming: 4 bases; J trimming: 4 bases; junction bases outside the gene matches: 4. The CDR3 nucleotides are TGTGCCAGCAGTTCGACAGGGGGCGAGTATAATTCACCCCTCCACTTT. Residues: CASSSTGGEYNSPLHF.

The gene calls are TRBV25-1 and TRBJ1-4; TRBD1 matches 10 bases. The CDR3 length is 16 residues. V gave up 3 bases and J gave up 7 bases; unmatched junction bases: 8. Per the germline V gene, CDR1 is MGHDK and CDR2 is SYGVNS. CDR3: CASSDPTTGGVEKLFF. CDR3 sequence (DNA): TGTGCCAGCAGTGACCCCACGACAGGGGGCGTTGAAAAACTGTTTTTT.

This chain uses TRBV5-1 with TRBJ2-5, with D tentatively TRBD1 or TRBD2 (5 bases each). V lost 4 bases and J 2 bases, leaving 12 bases between the germline ends. Per germline, CDR1 SGHRS and CDR2 YFSETQ. The CDR3 extends over 14 amino acids. The CDR3: CASSRGTDQETQYF. CDR3 coding DNA: TGCGCCAGCAGCCGAGGGACGGATCAAGAGACCCAGTACTTC.

The chain is built from TRBV7-9 and TRBJ1-3; D is ambiguous. Germline values: CDR1 SEHNR, CDR2 FQNEAQ (reference sequence). The length of the CDR3 is 14 residues. Between the trimmed V and J ends, which lost 11 bases and 0 bases, there was a span of 14 bases. The CDR3 loop is CAGRMDASGNTIYF. The CDR3 region has the DNA TGTGCCGGAAGAATGGATGCCTCTGGAAACACCATATATTTT. The variable domain in full, with the rest retrieved from reference TRBV7-9 and TRBJ1-3, is DTGVSQNPRHKITKRGQNVTFRCDPISEHNRLYWYRQTLGQGPEFLTYFQNEAQLEKSRLLSDRFSAERPKGSFSTLEIQRTEQGDSAMYLCAGRMDASGNTIYFGEGSWLTVV.

This chain joins TRBV4-1 and TRBJ2-5; 14 bases are a match to TRBD2. The junction had 10 bases not matched to a gene; V was cut back by 3 bases and J by 4 bases. Germline V lookup: CDR1 MGHRA, CDR2 YSYEKL. The CDR3 runs to 18 residues. The CDR3 region is CASSQRAGLAGAGETQYF. In DNA, the CDR3 is TGCGCCAGCAGCCAGAGAGCGGGACTAGCGGGGGCGGGAGAGACCCAGTACTTC.

The chain links TRBV7-9 to TRBJ2-3; D remains unclear. The CDR3 has 16 amino acids. Looked up from germline, CDR1 is SEHNR and CDR2 is FQNEAQ (reference sequence). V dropped 7 bases and J dropped 0 bases, with 17 bases sitting between them. The CDR3 here is CASTNFNTESTDTQYF. In nucleotides, the CDR3 is TGTGCCAGCACCAATTTTAACACAGAGAGCACAGATACGCAGTATTTT. The variable domain in full, completed from reference TRBV7-9 and TRBJ2-3, reads DTGVSQNPRHKITKRGQNVTFRCDPISEHNRLYWYRQTLGQGPEFLTYFQNEAQLEKSRLLSDRFSAERPKGSFSTLEIQRTEQGDSAMYLCASTNFNTESTDTQYFGPGTRLTVL.

J is TRBJ2-6 and V is TRBV4-1; D call uncertain. Germline V CDR1 and CDR2: MGHRA, YSYEKL. V was trimmed by 4 bases and J by 1 base, leaving 14 bases between them. The length of the CDR3 is 17 residues. Here the CDR3 DNA reads TGCGCCAGCAGCCGGACGGGTCTGTTGTCTGGGGCCAACGTCCTGACTTTC. Amino acids: CASSRTGLLSGANVLTF.

V and J are TRBV5-4 and TRBJ2-3; D remains ambiguous. V lost 5 bases to trimming and J lost 3 bases, with 16 bases between them. This CDR3 has 15 residues. Germline CDR1 SGHNT, CDR2 YYREEE (reference sequence). CDR3 sequence: CASRLPWGGTDTQYF. As DNA, the CDR3 is TGTGCCAGCAGACTCCCGTGGGGTGGTACAGATACGCAGTATTTT.

This clone was recorded a few times. The chain joins TRBV2 to TRBJ2-2; the D gene is possibly TRBD2 (5 bases). V lost 2 bases and J 6 bases, leaving 13 bases between the germline ends. Germline assignment: CDR1 SNHLY and CDR2 FYNNEI. This CDR3 has 15 amino acids. The CDR3 spells CASSEQPMGAGELFF. The CDR3 DNA sequence: TGTGCCAGCAGTGAACAGCCTATGGGAGCCGGGGAGCTGTTTTTT.

The table lists this clone with a few counts. Other DNA sequences in the sample encode the same CDR3. The chain carries TRBV4-3 and TRBJ2-7; D is unresolved. CDR3 size: 16 residues. V was trimmed by 3 bases and J by 0 bases, leaving 15 bases between them. Looked up from germline, CDR1 is LGHNA and CDR2 is YSLEER. The CDR3 loop is CASSQGPADSSYEQYF. In DNA, the CDR3 is TGCGCCAGCAGCCAGGGCCCGGCGGATAGCTCCTACGAGCAGTACTTC.

J is TRBJ1-5 and V is TRBV19; TRBD1 aligns across 8 bases. The junction had 7 bases not matched to a gene; V was cut back by 8 bases and J by 7 bases. The CDR3 extends over 13 amino acids. CDR1 is LNHDA, CDR2 SQIVND, per germline (reference sequence). CDR3 sequence: CASQDRVGQPQHF. CDR3 bases: TGTGCCAGTCAGGACAGGGTCGGGCAGCCCCAGCATTTT. Filled out from reference TRBV19 and TRBJ1-5, the complete variable domain reads DGGITQSPKYLFRKEGQNVTLSCEQNLNHDAMYWYRQDPGQGLRLIYYSQIVNDFQKGDIAEGYSVSREKKESFPLTVTSAQKNPTAFYLCASQDRVGQPQHFGDGTRLSIL.

This chain links TRBV6-6 with TRBJ1-1; the D is unclear. The germline V and J ends were trimmed by 2 bases and 3 bases, with 13 bases remaining between them. The CDR3 runs to 15 residues. The germline V gene has CDR1 MNHNY and CDR2 SVGAGI (reference sequence). CDR3 in DNA: TGTGCCAGCAGTTACAAGGGCAGAAAGGACACTGAAGCTTTCTTT. Translated, it gives CASSYKGRKDTEAFF.

This clone came up once. The chain recombines TRBV28 with TRBJ1-2; the match to TRBD1 covers 10 bases. The V segment lost 3 bases and the J segment 4 bases; nucleotides outside the gene matches: 8. CDR3 length: 16 residues. From germline, CDR1 is MDHEN and CDR2 SYDVKM. Written as DNA, the CDR3 is TGTGCCAGCAGTTTCGACAGGGGGCGCGTCGGCTATGGCTACACCTTC. As protein: CASSFDRGRVGYGYTF.

V and J are TRBV19 and TRBJ1-4, with D possibly being TRBD1 (5 bases). The length of the CDR3 is 17 residues. V shed 6 bases and J shed 7 bases, with 24 bases lying between them. Looked up from germline, CDR1 is LNHDA and CDR2 is SQIVND (reference sequence). The CDR3 nucleotides are TGTGCCAGTAGCTCCCCCCAGGGCCGCCGCTCGGGTGAAAAACTGTTTTTT. Encoded protein: CASSSPQGRRSGEKLFF.